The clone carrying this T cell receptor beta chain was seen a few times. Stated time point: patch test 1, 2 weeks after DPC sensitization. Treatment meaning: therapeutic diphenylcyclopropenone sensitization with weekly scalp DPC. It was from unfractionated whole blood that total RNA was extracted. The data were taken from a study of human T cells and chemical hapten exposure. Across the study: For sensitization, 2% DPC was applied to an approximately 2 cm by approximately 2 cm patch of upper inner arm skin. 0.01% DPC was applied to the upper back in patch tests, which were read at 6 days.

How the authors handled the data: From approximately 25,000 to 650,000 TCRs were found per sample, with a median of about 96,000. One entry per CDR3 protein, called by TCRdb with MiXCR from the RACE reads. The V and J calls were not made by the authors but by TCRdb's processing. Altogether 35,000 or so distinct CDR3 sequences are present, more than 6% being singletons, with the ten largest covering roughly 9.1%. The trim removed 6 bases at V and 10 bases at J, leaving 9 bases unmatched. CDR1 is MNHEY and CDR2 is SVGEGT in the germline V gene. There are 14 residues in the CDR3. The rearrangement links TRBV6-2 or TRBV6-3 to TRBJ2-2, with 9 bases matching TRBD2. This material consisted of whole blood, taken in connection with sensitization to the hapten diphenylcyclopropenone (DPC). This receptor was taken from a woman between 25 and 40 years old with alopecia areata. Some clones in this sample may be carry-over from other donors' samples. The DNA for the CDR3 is TGTGCCAGCAGCCCCGGGACTAGCTCGGCGGAGCTGTTTTTT. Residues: CASSPGTSSAELFF.